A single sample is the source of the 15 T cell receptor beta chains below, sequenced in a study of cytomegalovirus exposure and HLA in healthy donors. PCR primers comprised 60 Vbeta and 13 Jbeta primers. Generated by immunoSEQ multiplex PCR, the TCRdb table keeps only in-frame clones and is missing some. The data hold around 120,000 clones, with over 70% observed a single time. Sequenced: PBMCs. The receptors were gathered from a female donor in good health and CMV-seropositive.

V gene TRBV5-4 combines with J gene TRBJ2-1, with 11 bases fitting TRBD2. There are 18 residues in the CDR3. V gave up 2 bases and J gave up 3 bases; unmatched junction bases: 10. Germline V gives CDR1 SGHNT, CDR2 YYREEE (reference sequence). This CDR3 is CASSFRLSSGGDYNEQFF. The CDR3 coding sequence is TGTGCCAGCAGCTTTCGGTTGAGTAGCGGGGGGGACTACAATGAGCAGTTCTTC.

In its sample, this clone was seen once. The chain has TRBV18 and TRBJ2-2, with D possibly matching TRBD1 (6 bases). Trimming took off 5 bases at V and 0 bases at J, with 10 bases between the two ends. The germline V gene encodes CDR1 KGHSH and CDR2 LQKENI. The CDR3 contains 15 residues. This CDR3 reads CASSLTGANTGELFF. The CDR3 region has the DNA TGTGCCAGCTCATTGACAGGCGCGAACACCGGGGAGCTGTTTTTT. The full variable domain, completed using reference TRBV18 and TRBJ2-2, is NAGVMQNPRHLVRRRGQEARLRCSPMKGHSHVYWYRQLPEEGLKFMVYLQKENIIDESGMPKERFSAEFPKEGPSILRIQQVVRGDSAAYFCASSLTGANTGELFFGEGSRLTVL.

CDR3 loop: CASSFDRGFYNEQFF. DNA for the CDR3: TGTGCCAGCAGCTTCGACAGGGGATTTTACAATGAGCAGTTCTTC. The V gene is TRBV7-2, the J gene TRBJ2-1; the match to TRBD1 covers 8 bases. From germline, CDR1 is SGHTA and CDR2 FQGNSA. CDR3 length equals 15 residues. J gave up 4 bases and V 3 bases, and 5 bases lay outside the gene matches.

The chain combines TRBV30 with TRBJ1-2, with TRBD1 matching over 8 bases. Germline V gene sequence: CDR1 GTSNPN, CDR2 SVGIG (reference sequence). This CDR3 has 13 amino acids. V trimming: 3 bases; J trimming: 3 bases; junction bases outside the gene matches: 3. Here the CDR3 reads CAWSEQGDYGYTF. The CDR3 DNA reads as TGTGCCTGGAGCGAACAGGGGGACTATGGCTACACCTTC.

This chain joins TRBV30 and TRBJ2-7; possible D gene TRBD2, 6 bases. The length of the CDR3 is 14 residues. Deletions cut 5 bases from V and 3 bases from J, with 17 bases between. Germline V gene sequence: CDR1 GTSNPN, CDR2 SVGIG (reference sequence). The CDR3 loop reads CAWLKGTLIYEQYF. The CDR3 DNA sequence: TGTGCCTGGCTCAAAGGGACTCTGATCTACGAGCAGTACTTC.

Written as DNA, the CDR3 is TGTGCCAGCAGCCGCAGCGGGGAGGAAGGCTACACCTTC. It translates to CASSRSGEEGYTF. This chain joins TRBV11-3 and TRBJ1-2, with D unresolved. This CDR3 has 13 residues. V lost 5 bases and J 8 bases, leaving 15 bases between the germline ends. Per germline, CDR1 SGHNT and CDR2 YENEEA.

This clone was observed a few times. The CDR3 sequence: CASSRTGDLNTEAFF. In DNA, the CDR3 is TGCGCCAGCAGCCGGACAGGTGATCTGAACACTGAAGCTTTCTTT. The rearrangement links TRBV5-1 to TRBJ1-1, with 7 bases matching TRBD1. Germline CDR1 and CDR2: SGHRS and YFSETQ. The trim removed 4 bases at V and 0 bases at J, leaving 6 bases unmatched. This CDR3 is built from 15 residues.

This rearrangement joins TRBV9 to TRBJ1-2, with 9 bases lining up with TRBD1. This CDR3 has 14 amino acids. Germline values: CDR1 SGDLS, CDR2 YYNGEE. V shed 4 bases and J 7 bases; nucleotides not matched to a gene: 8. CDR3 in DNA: TGTGCCAGCAGCACTATACAGGGGGCGGGTGGCTACACCTTC. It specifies CASSTIQGAGGYTF.

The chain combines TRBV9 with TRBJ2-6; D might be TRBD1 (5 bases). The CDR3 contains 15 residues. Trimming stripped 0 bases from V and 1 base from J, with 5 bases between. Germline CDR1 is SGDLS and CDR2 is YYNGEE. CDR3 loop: CASSVEGSGANVLTF. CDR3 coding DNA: TGTGCCAGCAGCGTAGAGGGGTCTGGGGCCAACGTCCTGACTTTC.

The CDR3 sequence: CASTLRGGGQETQYF. The CDR3 coding sequence is TGTGCCAGCACCTTAAGAGGGGGTGGCCAAGAGACCCAGTACTTC. The chain links TRBV9 to TRBJ2-5; D is perhaps TRBD1 (6 bases). Germline values: CDR1 SGDLS, CDR2 YYNGEE. The ends were cut back, 6 bases at V and 1 base at J, with 16 bases in the middle. The CDR3 runs to 15 residues.

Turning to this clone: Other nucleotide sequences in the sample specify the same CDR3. This CDR3 reads CASSLLNTGELFF. The CDR3 DNA reads as TGTGCCAGCAGCCTCCTGAACACCGGGGAGCTGTTTTTT. J is TRBJ2-2 and V is TRBV11-1; D gene uncertain. The length of the CDR3 is 13 residues. The germline CDR1 and CDR2 sequences are SGHAT and FQDESV (reference sequence). The V gene lost 5 bases and the J gene lost 1 base, with 5 bases spanning the gap.

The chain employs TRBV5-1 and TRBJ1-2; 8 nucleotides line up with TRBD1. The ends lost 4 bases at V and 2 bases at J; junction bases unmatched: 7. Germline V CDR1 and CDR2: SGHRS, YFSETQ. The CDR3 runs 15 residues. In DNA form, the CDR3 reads TGCGCCAGCAGCCGCGAGGGGGACAGGAACTATGGCTACACCTTC. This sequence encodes CASSREGDRNYGYTF.

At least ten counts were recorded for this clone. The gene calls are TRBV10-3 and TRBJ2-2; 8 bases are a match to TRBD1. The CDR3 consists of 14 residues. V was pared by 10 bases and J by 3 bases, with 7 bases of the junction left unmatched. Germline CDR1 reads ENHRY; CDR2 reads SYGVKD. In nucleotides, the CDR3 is TGTGCCACCGGACAGGGAACGGACACCGGGGAGCTGTTTTTT. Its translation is CATGQGTDTGELFF.

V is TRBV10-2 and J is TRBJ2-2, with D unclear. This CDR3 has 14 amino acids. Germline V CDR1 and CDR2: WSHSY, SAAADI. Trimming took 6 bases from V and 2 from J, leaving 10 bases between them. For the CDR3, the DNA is TGCGCCAGCAGCTCTAGGCTTAACACCGGGGAGCTGTTTTTT. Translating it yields CASSSRLNTGELFF.

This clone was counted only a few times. The chain's CDR3 is CASSPEARQFNEKLFF. For the CDR3, the DNA is TGCGCCAGCAGCCCGGAAGCACGACAGTTTAATGAAAAACTGTTTTTT. The gene calls are TRBV4-1 and TRBJ1-4; possibly TRBD1 for D (5 bases). With 4 bases removed from V and 4 bases from J, the gap between germline ends came to 16 bases. Germline assignment: CDR1 MGHRA and CDR2 YSYEKL. The CDR3 is made up of 16 amino acids.